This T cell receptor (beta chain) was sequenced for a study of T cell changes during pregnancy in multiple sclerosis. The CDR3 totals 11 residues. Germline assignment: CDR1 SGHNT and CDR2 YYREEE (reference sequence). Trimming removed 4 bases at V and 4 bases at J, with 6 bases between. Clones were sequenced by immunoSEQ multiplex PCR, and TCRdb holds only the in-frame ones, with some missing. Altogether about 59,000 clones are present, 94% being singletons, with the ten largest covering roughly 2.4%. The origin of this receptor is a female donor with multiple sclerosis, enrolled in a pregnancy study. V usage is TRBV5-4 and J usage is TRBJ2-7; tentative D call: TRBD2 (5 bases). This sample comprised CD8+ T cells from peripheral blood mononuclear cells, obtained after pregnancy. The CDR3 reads CASSDYYEQYF. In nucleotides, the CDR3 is TGTGCCAGCAGCGACTATTACGAGCAGTACTTC.